This T cell receptor (beta chain) was obtained from a study of blood T cell repertoires in COVID-19. Study details: From T cells, B-cell-depleted T cells, or PBMCs came the material, which was cDNA or gDNA.

Germline lookup yields CDR1 SQVTM and CDR2 ANQGSEA. This CDR3 is 12 amino acids long. V was cut by 7 bases and J by 8 bases, with 15 bases left in between. Libraries were prepared by immunoSEQ multiplex PCR; TCRdb keeps only in-frame clonotypes and omits some of them. The repertoire holds about 240,000 clones, with roughly 86% as singletons. The sequenced material came from PBMCs or T cells enriched from blood (not recorded which). The chain uses TRBV29-1 and TRBJ2-4, with D maybe TRBD1 (6 bases). The receptor was isolated from a woman aged 35 to 49 with acute COVID-19. Here the CDR3 reads CSGGQNGDIQYF. CDR3 DNA: TGCAGCGGGGGACAAAACGGGGACATTCAGTACTTC.